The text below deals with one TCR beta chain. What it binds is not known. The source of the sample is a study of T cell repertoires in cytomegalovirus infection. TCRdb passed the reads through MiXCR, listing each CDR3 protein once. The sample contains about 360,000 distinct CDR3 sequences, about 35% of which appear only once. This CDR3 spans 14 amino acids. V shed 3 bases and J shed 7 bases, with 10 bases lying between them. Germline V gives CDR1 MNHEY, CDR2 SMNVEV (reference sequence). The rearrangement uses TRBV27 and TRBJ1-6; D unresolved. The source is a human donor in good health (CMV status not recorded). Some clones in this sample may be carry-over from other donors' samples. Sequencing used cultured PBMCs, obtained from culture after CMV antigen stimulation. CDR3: CASSFSALNSPLHF. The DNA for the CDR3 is TGTGCCAGCAGTTTTTCGGCCCTAAATTCACCCCTCCACTTT.